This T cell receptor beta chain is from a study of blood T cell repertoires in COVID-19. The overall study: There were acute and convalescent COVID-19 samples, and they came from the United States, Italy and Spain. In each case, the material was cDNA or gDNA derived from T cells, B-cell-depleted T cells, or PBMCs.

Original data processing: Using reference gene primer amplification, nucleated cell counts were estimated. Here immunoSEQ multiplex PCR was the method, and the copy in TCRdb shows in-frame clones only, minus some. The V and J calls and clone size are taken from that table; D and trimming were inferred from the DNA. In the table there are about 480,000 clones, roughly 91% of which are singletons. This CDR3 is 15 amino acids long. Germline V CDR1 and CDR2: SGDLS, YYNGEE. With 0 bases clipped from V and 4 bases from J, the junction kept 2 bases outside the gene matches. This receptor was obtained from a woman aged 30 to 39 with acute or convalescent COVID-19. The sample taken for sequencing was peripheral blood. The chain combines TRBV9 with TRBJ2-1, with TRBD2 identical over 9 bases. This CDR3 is CASSVERGEYNEQFF. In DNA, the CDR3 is TGTGCCAGCAGCGTAGAGCGGGGGGAATACAATGAGCAGTTCTTC.